Sequencing of this T cell receptor (beta chain) was carried out in a study of vaccination and CD4 T cells after COVID-19. Treatment noted: approximately 10-day PBMC culture with coronavirus spike peptide pools or control peptides (ViraFEST assay). CD4+ T cells of the unexposed donor were collected before the COVID-19 pandemic (2011-2018). Sequencing of cultured CD4+ T cell DNA used the Oncomine TCR Beta short-read assay. Via MiXCR, TCRdb re-called the PCR reads, giving one row per CDR3 protein. The sample yields some 9,000 distinct CDR3 sequences, 25% to 40% seen once. Study-wide results and caveats: The appearance of a median about 86% of reactive clones in convalescent patients occurred only post-vaccination.

From germline, CDR1 is KGHDR and CDR2 SFDVKD. Trimming pared 4 bases from V and 5 bases from J, leaving 4 bases between. The CDR3 totals 12 residues. As regards this clonotype: No antigen is known for it.

The TCR sequence derives from a human donor in good health. This chain connects TRBV24-1 to TRBJ2-2; D remains unclear. Sequencing was carried out using CD4+ T cells from blood, cultured in vitro. DNA for the CDR3: TGTGCCACCAGTGAATGGACCGGGGAGCTGTTTTTT. The encoded protein is CATSEWTGELFF.